The 20 T cell receptor beta chains presented below share a single source sample, sequenced in a study of blood T cell repertoires in COVID-19. The repertoire was sequenced with immunoSEQ multiplex PCR; TCRdb's copy has only in-frame clones and lacks some. This sample has about 48,000 clones; about 86% occur once, and the top ten carry 2.5% to 3.5%. Sequencing was performed on peripheral blood. These receptors came from a woman aged 80 or over with acute or convalescent COVID-19.

The V call is TRBV3-1 (or the pseudogene TRBV3-2), the J call TRBJ1-4; TRBD1 agrees at 10 bases. CDR3 length: 15 residues. V lost 1 base to trimming and J lost 10 bases; unmatched junction nucleotides: 6. CDR1 and CDR2 (germline): LGHDT, YNNKEL (reference sequence). The CDR3 here is CASSQVGTGEGKLFF. The CDR3 DNA reads as TGTGCCAGCAGCCAAGTCGGGACAGGGGAGGGAAAACTGTTTTTT.

The rearrangement links TRBV7-9 to TRBJ2-3; 11 bases are a match to TRBD2. J was trimmed by 7 bases and V by 1 base; bases with no gene match: 4. This CDR3 contains 15 residues. CDR1 is SEHNR, CDR2 FQNEAQ, per germline (reference sequence). CDR3: CASSLELAGANTQYF. The CDR3 DNA reads TGTGCCAGCAGCTTAGAACTAGCGGGGGCGAATACGCAGTATTTT.

This rearrangement joins TRBV2 to TRBJ1-3; TRBD1 might be the D (6 bases). Germline V gene lookup returns CDR1 SNHLY and CDR2 FYNNEI. The CDR3 covers 16 residues. The V and J ends lost 0 bases and 3 bases respectively, with 12 bases between them. The CDR3 sequence: CASSEAQGQLGNTIYF. CDR3 sequence (DNA): TGTGCCAGCAGTGAAGCGCAAGGACAGCTTGGAAACACCATATATTTT.

The CDR3 reads CASSAPGTKETQYF. The CDR3 DNA is TGTGCCAGCAGTGCACCCGGGACAAAAGAGACCCAGTACTTC. The J gene is TRBJ2-5, the V gene TRBV25-1; D is possibly TRBD1 (6 bases). This CDR3 has 14 amino acids. Germline V gene lookup returns CDR1 MGHDK and CDR2 SYGVNS. V was cut by 4 bases and J by 3 bases, with 12 bases left in between.

V gene TRBV10-3 combines with J gene TRBJ2-3, with 8 bases aligning to TRBD1. Germline CDR1 reads ENHRY; CDR2 reads SYGVKD. This CDR3 is 14 amino acids long. The J segment lost 3 bases and the V segment lost 6 bases, leaving 5 bases of the junction unmatched. The CDR3 sequence: CAIRLDRATDTQYF. The CDR3 DNA sequence: TGTGCCATCAGGCTGGACAGGGCAACAGATACGCAGTATTTT.

This clone occurred once. V and J are TRBV18 and TRBJ2-7; D not resolved. With 0 bases removed from V and 1 base from J, the gap between germline ends came to 4 bases. The CDR3 spans 13 residues. Germline assignment: CDR1 KGHSH and CDR2 LQKENI. CDR3 in DNA: TGTGCCAGCTCACCACCGTCGTCCTACGAGCAGTACTTC. It is translated as CASSPPSSYEQYF.

The chain employs TRBV25-1 and TRBJ1-6, with D possibly matching TRBD1 (5 bases). V lost 3 bases, J lost 6 bases, and 9 bases lay in between. Germline CDR1 and CDR2: MGHDK and SYGVNS. There are 14 residues in the CDR3. The CDR3 loop is CASSEGGFNSPLHF. The CDR3, as DNA: TGTGCCAGCAGTGAGGGGGGGTTTAATTCACCCCTCCACTTT.

This chain joins TRBV3-1 (or the pseudogene TRBV3-2) and TRBJ1-2; D is undetermined. Trimming took off 0 bases at V and 6 bases at J, with 2 bases between the two ends. Germline V gene lookup returns CDR1 LGHDT and CDR2 YNNKEL (reference sequence). The CDR3 length is 11 residues. The CDR3 reads CASSQDNGYTF. CDR3 DNA sequence: TGTGCCAGCAGCCAAGATAATGGCTACACCTTC.

This clone was seen only a few times. This chain links TRBV6-5 with TRBJ1-1; 8 nucleotides match TRBD1. The CDR3 consists of 14 residues. Unmatched junction bases numbered 6, after V lost 7 bases and J lost 2 bases. In germline, CDR1 is MNHEY, CDR2 SVGAGI. In DNA, the CDR3 is TGTGCCAGCACTCGGGGACAGGCCAACACTGAAGCTTTCTTT. It is translated as CASTRGQANTEAFF.

This clone was picked up a small number of times. The rearrangement joins TRBV4-2 to TRBJ1-2; D remains unclear. The V and J ends lost 0 bases and 2 bases respectively, with 10 bases between them. The germline CDR1 and CDR2 sequences are LGHNA and YNFKEQ. The length of the CDR3 is 15 residues. CDR3 sequence: CASSQEGSRNYGYTF. The CDR3 nucleotides read TGTGCCAGCAGCCAAGAAGGGAGCAGAAACTATGGCTACACCTTC.

This chain uses TRBV7-9 with TRBJ1-3, with 8 positions matching TRBD1. Germline CDR1 reads SEHNR; CDR2 reads FQNEAQ (reference sequence). The trim removed 3 bases at V and 3 bases at J, leaving 4 bases unmatched. This CDR3 comprises 15 residues. The CDR3 nucleotides are TGTGCCAGCAGCTTTTCAGGGGGCGGTGGAAACACCATATATTTT. Translated: CASSFSGGGGNTIYF.

This sequence joins TRBV9 and TRBJ1-3; D is perhaps TRBD1 (5 bases). V lost 3 bases to trimming and J lost 7 bases, with 14 bases between them. CDR1 SGDLS and CDR2 YYNGEE come from the germline V gene. The length of the CDR3 is 14 residues. CDR3 bases: TGTGCCAGCAGCGCCCAGGGTGGTCGGAACACCATATATTTT. This encodes CASSAQGGRNTIYF.

The J gene is TRBJ1-1, the V gene TRBV5-1, with D perhaps matching TRBD1 (5 bases). The germline CDR1 and CDR2 sequences are SGHRS and YFSETQ. The V end was cut by 5 bases, the J end by 5 bases, with 13 bases between. This CDR3 spans 13 amino acids. The CDR3 DNA sequence: TGCGCCAGCAGTGTTGCAGGGTCTACTGAAGCTTTCTTT. Translating gives CASSVAGSTEAFF. The variable domain in full, completed from reference TRBV5-1 and TRBJ1-1, reads KAGVTQTPRYLIKTRGQQVTLSCSPISGHRSVSWYQQTPGQGLQFLFEYFSETQRNKGNFPGRFSGRQFSNSRSEMNVSTLELGDSALYLCASSVAGSTEAFFGQGTRLTVV.

The chain is built from TRBV7-2 and TRBJ2-2; TRBD2 agrees at 13 bases. After removal of 3 bases from V and 4 bases from J, the junction contained 5 bases not matched to a gene. Germline V gene sequence: CDR1 SGHTA, CDR2 FQGNSA. This CDR3 is 17 amino acids long. The CDR3 is CASSFQRLAGGTGELFF. CDR3 DNA sequence: TGTGCCAGCAGCTTTCAGAGACTAGCGGGGGGCACCGGGGAGCTGTTTTTT.

V and J are TRBV18 and TRBJ1-6; perhaps TRBD1 as D (6 bases). The V end lost 1 base, the J end lost 6 bases, and 16 bases lay between the germline ends. The CDR3 is 17 residues long. Germline CDR1 KGHSH, CDR2 LQKENI. The CDR3 bases are TGTGCCAGCTCACCACTAATGCAGGGACAAGCTAATTCACCCCTCCACTTT. Translating it yields CASSPLMQGQANSPLHF.

This sequence joins TRBV5-4 and TRBJ1-4; no clear D. V was clipped by 4 bases and J by 7 bases, with 17 bases between them. The CDR3 runs to 15 residues. Germline V gene lookup returns CDR1 SGHNT and CDR2 YYREEE (reference sequence). The CDR3 DNA reads as TGTGCCAGCAGCCCCACGACGGGGTTGGGTGAAAAACTGTTTTTT. Translation gives CASSPTTGLGEKLFF.

The gene calls are TRBV7-9 and TRBJ2-7, with D tentatively TRBD1 (5 bases). This CDR3 contains 13 residues. From germline, CDR1 is SEHNR and CDR2 FQNEAQ (reference sequence). V was clipped by 5 bases and J by 3 bases, with 11 bases between them. Written as DNA, the CDR3 is TGTGCCAGCAGCCCCGACAGAGACTACGAGCAGTACTTC. It specifies CASSPDRDYEQYF.

This clone was observed a single time. The chain is built from TRBV6-5 and TRBJ1-2; perhaps TRBD1 as D (5 bases). V lost 6 bases and J lost 3, with 14 bases in between. There are 14 residues in the CDR3. Germline CDR1 reads MNHEY; CDR2 reads SVGAGI. Written as DNA, the CDR3 is TGTGCCAGCAGCGGGACTTTCCCGGACTATGGCTACACCTTC. Translation gives CASSGTFPDYGYTF.

This clone was picked up one time. The chain couples TRBV5-4 to TRBJ1-2; 9 nucleotides match TRBD1. The germline CDR1 and CDR2 sequences are SGHNT and YYREEE (reference sequence). The CDR3 has 15 residues. V lost 0 bases and J lost 7; bases outside the gene matches: 7. The CDR3 sequence is CASSLGGDRVPGYTF. DNA of the CDR3: TGTGCCAGCAGCTTGGGTGGGGACAGGGTTCCTGGCTACACCTTC.

J is TRBJ1-2 and V is TRBV6-5, with D perhaps matching TRBD1 (6 bases). The V gene lost 6 bases and the J gene lost 4 bases, with 9 bases spanning the gap. Germline assignment: CDR1 MNHEY and CDR2 SVGAGI. This CDR3 has 12 residues. The CDR3 is CASRGGPYGYTF. The CDR3 DNA sequence: TGTGCCAGCAGGGGGGGGCCCTATGGCTACACCTTC.